One sample yielded the 29 T cell receptor beta chains listed below, sequenced in a study of blood T cell repertoires in COVID-19. Using immunoSEQ multiplex PCR, the repertoire was profiled, and TCRdb retains in-frame clones only, with some absent. The sample lists just under 150,000 clones, approximately 84% occurring once. Sequenced: peripheral blood. Source of these receptors: a human donor with acute or convalescent COVID-19. The donor label of this sample is uncertain.

The rearrangement links TRBV30 to TRBJ2-2; 8 nucleotides line up with TRBD2. The CDR3 is 13 residues long. CDR1 is GTSNPN, CDR2 SVGIG, per germline (reference sequence). The V segment lost 7 bases and the J segment 0 bases; nucleotides outside the gene matches: 1. CDR3 nucleotides: TGTGCCTTTAGCGGGGCGAACACCGGGGAGCTGTTTTTT. Encoded protein: CAFSGANTGELFF.

V and J are TRBV14 and TRBJ2-3; 8 nucleotides agree with TRBD1. The CDR3 is 16 residues long. The V segment lost 3 bases and the J segment 6 bases; nucleotides outside the gene matches: 11. The germline gives CDR1 SGHDN, CDR2 FVKESK. The CDR3 DNA follows: TGTGCCAGCAGCCAGCGGACAGGGTTGACAACCGATACGCAGTATTTT. Translating it yields CASSQRTGLTTDTQYF.

This clone was seen a handful of times. The chain links TRBV19 to TRBJ2-5; TRBD2 matches 16 bases. There are 16 residues in the CDR3. After removal of 4 bases from V and 5 bases from J, the junction contained 4 bases not matched to a gene. CDR1 and CDR2 from the germline V gene are LNHDA and SQIVND (reference sequence). CDR3 nucleotide sequence: TGTGCCAGTAGTAAGGGACTAGCGGGAGGGCTGGAGACCCAGTACTTC. This encodes CASSKGLAGGLETQYF.

The J gene is TRBJ2-7, the V gene TRBV5-1; D call uncertain. The ends were cut back, 3 bases at V and 3 bases at J, with 4 bases in the middle. This CDR3 spans 11 amino acids. Germline CDR1 reads SGHRS; CDR2 reads YFSETQ. The CDR3 DNA is TGCGCCAGCAGCTCTCTCTACGAGCAGTACTTC. Protein sequence: CASSSLYEQYF.

In nucleotides, the CDR3 is TGTGCCAGCAGCGTTTCCGTGACAGGGGATTATGGCTACACCTTC. It codes for CASSVSVTGDYGYTF. The V gene is TRBV9, the J gene TRBJ1-2; 8 bases line up with TRBD1. J lost 5 bases, V lost 2 bases, and 8 bases had no gene match. Looked up from germline, CDR1 is SGDLS and CDR2 is YYNGEE. The CDR3 covers 15 residues.

CDR3 sequence (DNA): TGTGCCAGCAGCTTACGACTAGCTAGAGATACGCAGTATTTT. Translated: CASSLRLARDTQYF. This rearrangement joins TRBV7-6 to TRBJ2-3; TRBD2 matches at 7 bases. CDR1 and CDR2 from the germline V gene are SGHVS and FNYEAQ. J gave up 5 bases and V 2 bases, and 4 bases lay outside the gene matches. The CDR3 has 14 residues.

The V gene is TRBV9, the J gene TRBJ2-5, with TRBD2 as a possible D gene (6 bases). Between the trimmed V and J ends, which lost 3 bases and 3 bases, there was a span of 18 bases. The CDR3 runs 16 residues. Germline V gene data show CDR1 as SGDLS and CDR2 as YYNGEE. The CDR3 DNA follows: TGTGCCAGCAGCGCCCTCGGCGGTAGCGGAAAAGAGACCCAGTACTTC. Translated, it gives CASSALGGSGKETQYF.

The chain joins TRBV6-2 or TRBV6-3 to TRBJ1-5; possible D gene TRBD1, 6 bases. Germline lookup yields CDR1 MNHEY and CDR2 SVGEGT. Trimming removed 0 bases from V and 0 bases from J, with 15 bases in between. CDR3 length: 18 residues. For the CDR3, the DNA is TGTGCCAGCAGTTACTCTCCCCAGGGGATATCTAGCAATCAGCCCCAGCATTTT. It codes for CASSYSPQGISSNQPQHF.

The J gene is TRBJ1-2, the V gene TRBV28; TRBD1 aligns across 8 bases. There are 14 residues in the CDR3. Germline trimming cut 5 bases from V and 5 bases from J; bases unmatched to any gene: 7. Germline V gene data show CDR1 as MDHEN and CDR2 as SYDVKM. The CDR3 DNA reads TGTGCCAGCAGTGGCGGACAGGGAAGGTATGGCTACACCTTC. Translating gives CASSGGQGRYGYTF.

The chain links TRBV7-2 to TRBJ1-2, with 11 bases fitting TRBD1. V gave up 4 bases and J gave up 3 bases; unmatched junction bases: 4. Per the germline V gene, CDR1 is SGHTA and CDR2 is FQGNSA. The CDR3 loop spans 15 amino acids. The CDR3 DNA reads TGTGCCAGCAGCTCGGGACAGGGGGTAGACTATGGCTACACCTTC. Encoded protein: CASSSGQGVDYGYTF.

The rearrangement joins TRBV6-5 to TRBJ1-1; D unresolved. Germline assignment: CDR1 MNHEY and CDR2 SVGAGI. V lost 9 bases, J lost 0 bases, and 8 bases lay in between. The CDR3 spans 12 residues. Here the CDR3 reads CASRTVNTEAFF. The CDR3 nucleotides are TGTGCCAGTCGCACAGTGAACACTGAAGCTTTCTTT.

This clone was found once. The V call is TRBV12-3 or TRBV12-4, the J call TRBJ1-1; 9 positions agree with TRBD1. The V and J ends lost 1 base and 11 bases, in that order; junction bases with no gene match: 5. This CDR3 comprises 13 residues. The CDR3, as DNA: TGTGCCAGCAGTTTAGGACAGGGGGTAATGGCTTTCTTT. This gives the protein CASSLGQGVMAFF.

Here the CDR3 reads CASSLGQANQPQHF. CDR3 bases: TGTGCCAGCAGCTTGGGACAGGCCAATCAGCCCCAGCATTTT. This chain uses TRBV5-6 with TRBJ1-5; tentative D call: TRBD1 (6 bases). The CDR3 contains 14 residues. The V end lost 0 bases, the J end lost 3 bases, and 7 bases lay between the germline ends. Germline loops: CDR1 SGHDT, CDR2 YYEEEE.

The chain employs TRBV18 and TRBJ2-1, with a possible D match to TRBD2 (6 bases). V shed 3 bases and J shed 4 bases, with 7 bases lying between them. This CDR3 is 13 amino acids long. Germline V gives CDR1 KGHSH, CDR2 LQKENI. The DNA of the CDR3 is TGTGCCAGCTCACCGGGACTTTACAATGAGCAGTTCTTC. This translates into CASSPGLYNEQFF.

This clone has a handful of counts. The V call is TRBV27, the J call TRBJ2-3, with TRBD2 matching over 11 bases. V was clipped by 2 bases and J by 7 bases; unmatched bases: 5. The CDR3 extends over 15 amino acids. Looked up from germline, CDR1 is MNHEY and CDR2 is SMNVEV (reference sequence). The CDR3 DNA reads as TGTGCCAGCAGTTTACTAGCGGGGGGAGCCTATACGCAGTATTTT. It specifies CASSLLAGGAYTQYF.

The genes are TRBV5-4 and TRBJ2-3; 8 bases fit TRBD1. The CDR3 extends over 13 amino acids. The V gene's germline CDR1 is SGHNT and CDR2 YYREEE (reference sequence). Trimming removed 9 bases from V and 1 base from J; junction bases left unmatched: 4. CDR3 bases: TGTGCCACCGCGACAGGGGGCACAGATACGCAGTATTTT. Its protein product is CATATGGTDTQYF.

The V gene is TRBV16, the J gene TRBJ2-3; D gene unclear. Trimming pared 0 bases from V and 6 bases from J, leaving 4 bases between. Germline loops: CDR1 KGHSY, CDR2 FQNENV. This CDR3 contains 12 residues. The CDR3 sequence: CASSQSADTQYF. CDR3 nucleotides: TGTGCCAGCAGCCAATCCGCGGATACGCAGTATTTT.

This clone has a single count. The CDR3, as DNA: TGTGCCAGCAGTTACACAGTGGATACGCAGTATTTT. Translating it yields CASSYTVDTQYF. This chain links TRBV6-2 or TRBV6-3 with TRBJ2-3; D unresolved. CDR3 length: 12 amino acids. The germline gives CDR1 MNHEY, CDR2 SVGEGT. Trimming shortened V by 2 bases and J by 6 bases, and 6 bases separated the two germline ends.

The gene calls are TRBV7-3 and TRBJ2-2; 9 bases fit TRBD1. The CDR3 consists of 16 residues. Germline CDR1 reads SGHTA; CDR2 reads FQGTGA. J lost 6 bases, V lost 5 bases, and 10 bases had no gene match. The CDR3 DNA follows: TGTGCCAGCAGCCCGACCCCGGGACAGGGAGCCGGGGAGCTGTTTTTT. Translated: CASSPTPGQGAGELFF.

V gene TRBV7-9 combines with J gene TRBJ1-1; possible D gene TRBD1, 6 bases. This CDR3 has 15 amino acids. V dropped 1 base and J dropped 3 bases, with 12 bases sitting between them. The germline gives CDR1 SEHNR, CDR2 FQNEAQ (reference sequence). The DNA for the CDR3 is TGTGCCAGCAGCTTAGGTACAGGGTCGGACACTGAAGCTTTCTTT. It translates to CASSLGTGSDTEAFF.

The chain joins TRBV14 to TRBJ2-1; maybe TRBD2 (6 bases). The CDR3 extends over 16 amino acids. Trimming removed 3 bases from V and 4 bases from J, with 16 bases in between. From germline, CDR1 is SGHDN and CDR2 FVKESK. CDR3 sequence: CASSHREWRGYNEQFF. In DNA form, the CDR3 reads TGTGCCAGCAGCCACCGGGAGTGGCGGGGATACAATGAGCAGTTCTTC.

This clone was detected only a few times. The chain has TRBV28 and TRBJ1-4, with 8 positions matching TRBD1. This CDR3 is 14 amino acids long. Looked up from germline, CDR1 is MDHEN and CDR2 is SYDVKM. The ends lost 6 bases at V and 3 bases at J; junction bases unmatched: 3. CDR3 bases: TGTGCCAGCAGGTTACAGGGGGCTAATGAAAAACTGTTTTTT. It codes for CASRLQGANEKLFF.

The table lists this clone with a few counts. The chain combines TRBV5-6 with TRBJ1-6, with 9 bases fitting TRBD1. This CDR3 has 17 amino acids. With 0 bases clipped from V and 14 bases from J, the junction kept 15 bases outside the gene matches. CDR1 is SGHDT, CDR2 YYEEEE, per germline. The DNA of the CDR3 is TGTGCCAGCAGCTTGGTTCGTGGACAGGGGTATGTAGTAGCCCTCCACTTT. This encodes CASSLVRGQGYVVALHF.

The V call is TRBV18, the J call TRBJ1-1; maybe TRBD1 (6 bases). V lost 3 bases, J lost 2 bases, and 10 bases lay in between. CDR3 size: 14 residues. Germline-derived CDR1 and CDR2 are KGHSH and LQKENI. The CDR3 protein is CASSPSTGNTEAFF. The CDR3 DNA reads as TGTGCCAGCTCACCGTCGACAGGTAACACTGAAGCTTTCTTT.

The genes are TRBV9 and TRBJ1-1; D is uncertain. The germline V and J ends were trimmed by 1 base and 3 bases, with 13 bases remaining between them. CDR3 size: 15 residues. Germline V gene sequence: CDR1 SGDLS, CDR2 YYNGEE. The CDR3 DNA reads as TGTGCCAGCAGCGTATCAGGACTGTGGGACACTGAAGCTTTCTTT. It is translated as CASSVSGLWDTEAFF.

The chain joins TRBV6-2 or TRBV6-3 to TRBJ2-1; the match to TRBD2 covers 12 bases. The CDR3 is made up of 15 amino acids. V trimming: 5 bases; J trimming: 5 bases; junction bases outside the gene matches: 4. Germline V gene sequence: CDR1 MNHEY, CDR2 SVGEGT. CDR3 sequence: CASSPWTSGNNEQFF. CDR3 coding DNA: TGTGCCAGCAGTCCATGGACTAGCGGGAACAATGAGCAGTTCTTC.

The chain uses TRBV4-1 and TRBJ1-2, with a tentative D call TRBD1 (6 bases). The V and J ends lost 4 bases and 3 bases respectively, with 9 bases between them. This CDR3 is built from 13 residues. Germline lookup yields CDR1 MGHRA and CDR2 YSYEKL. The CDR3 region is CASSRTEDYGYTF. The CDR3 DNA reads as TGCGCCAGCAGCCGGACAGAGGACTATGGCTACACCTTC.

This chain links TRBV19 with TRBJ2-4; TRBD2 agrees at 7 bases. Per germline, CDR1 LNHDA and CDR2 SQIVND (reference sequence). Trimming took 4 bases from V and 9 from J; bases not matched to a gene: 6. The CDR3 totals 13 residues. Here the CDR3 reads CASSSGGLGIQYF. As DNA, the CDR3 is TGTGCCAGTAGTAGCGGGGGACTTGGCATTCAGTACTTC.

The V call is TRBV2, the J call TRBJ2-2; 7 positions match TRBD2. The CDR3 spans 15 residues. J was trimmed by 2 bases and V by 7 bases; bases with no gene match: 7. The germline CDR1 and CDR2 sequences are SNHLY and FYNNEI. CDR3: CASTRETFNTGELFF. The CDR3 DNA follows: TGTGCCAGCACGCGGGAGACCTTTAACACCGGGGAGCTGTTTTTT.